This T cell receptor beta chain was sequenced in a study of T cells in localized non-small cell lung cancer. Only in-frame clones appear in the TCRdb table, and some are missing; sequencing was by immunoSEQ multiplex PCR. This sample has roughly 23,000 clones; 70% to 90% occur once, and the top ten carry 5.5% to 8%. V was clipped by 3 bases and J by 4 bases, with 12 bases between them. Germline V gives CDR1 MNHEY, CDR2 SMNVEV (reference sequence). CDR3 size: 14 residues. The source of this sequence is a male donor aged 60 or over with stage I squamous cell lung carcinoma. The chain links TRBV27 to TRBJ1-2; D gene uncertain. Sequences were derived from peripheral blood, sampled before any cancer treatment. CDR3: CASSLRQSVYGYTF. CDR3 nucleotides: TGTGCCAGCAGTTTGAGACAAAGCGTCTATGGCTACACCTTC.